This is a list of T cell receptor beta chains from one sample in a study of T cell responses to AZD1222 COVID-19 vaccine. The method was immunoSEQ multiplex PCR; TCRdb's version includes in-frame clones alone and lacks a portion of them. The repertoire consists of some 130,000 clones, with 88% occurring once and the leading ten covering approximately 8%. The source was peripheral blood, collected on day 0 of AZD1222 vaccination. These receptors came from an adult in good health. CDR3s include the opening cysteine and the closing phenylalanine or tryptophan. D genes are given only for firm matches. Expanded clones get a size class; other rows say once, few or many, or leave the size out.

j_call d_call clone_size v_call cdr3_nt cdr3_aa
TRBJ2-7 TRBD1 . TRBV5-1 TGCGCCAGCAGCGGGGACAGGGGGCTATACGAGCAGTACTTC CASSGDRGLYEQYF
TRBJ2-7 . . TRBV20-1 TGCAGTGCTAGTAACCCCTTCGGCAGCCTCAGGTACGAGCAGTACTTC CSASNPFGSLRYEQYF
TRBJ1-1 . . TRBV19 TGTGCCAGTAGTCCGGGCGCAGCAGAAGCTTTCTTT CASSPGAAEAFF
TRBJ1-5 TRBD1 . TRBV12-5 TGTGCTAGTGGTTTAAGCCAGGGGGCTGGTAGTCTGGGCAATCAGCCCCAGCATTTT CASGLSQGAGSLGNQPQHF
TRBJ2-3 . . TRBV28 TGTGCCAGCACCGGGGGGACAGCAAGCACAGATACGCAGTATTTT CASTGGTASTDTQYF
TRBJ2-7 . . TRBV2 TGTGCCAGCAGTGAAACTCGTCGGCAGCTTTCCTACGAGCAGTACTTC CASSETRRQLSYEQYF
TRBJ2-7 TRBD1 . TRBV4-1 TGCGCCAGCAGCCAGAACCGGGACAGGGGTCAAGAGCAGTACTTC CASSQNRDRGQEQYF
TRBJ1-5 TRBD1 . TRBV5-5 TGTGCCAGCAGCTTGGGGACAGGAGCTTATCAGCCCCAGCATTTT CASSLGTGAYQPQHF
TRBJ2-2 . . TRBV7-9 TGTGCCAGCAGCTTAGACTCCCGCACCGGGGAGCTGTTTTTT CASSLDSRTGELFF
TRBJ2-1 TRBD2 . TRBV20-1 TGCAGTGCTAGTGGGACTAGCGGGAGTGAATACAATGAGCAGTTCTTC CSASGTSGSEYNEQFF
TRBJ2-7 . . TRBV6-5 TGTGCCAGCAGACTAAGCGGCAACTACGAGCAGTACTTC CASRLSGNYEQYF
TRBJ1-2 TRBD1 . TRBV6-5 TGTGCCAGCAGATCGGGACAGGGGTGGGGCTACACCTTC CASRSGQGWGYTF
TRBJ2-1 . . TRBV11-2 TGTGCCAGCAGCCCTCAGGGCGCTGAGCAGTTCTTC CASSPQGAEQFF
TRBJ2-7 . once TRBV18 TGTGCCAGCTCACCAGCGGGGTACGACTACGAGCAGTACTTC CASSPAGYDYEQYF
TRBJ1-2 . . TRBV28 TGTGCCAGCAGTTTACTCCTCGGGGGCTACACCTTC CASSLLLGGYTF
TRBJ1-2 . . TRBV28 TGTGCCAGCAGCCCACGTCAGGGTAATCGCTACACCTTC CASSPRQGNRYTF